These 3 T cell receptor beta chains were sequenced from one sample in a study of human T cells and chemical hapten exposure. The authors extracted total RNA from unfractionated whole blood. The library tagged each cDNA molecule with unique molecular identifiers. TCRdb called the reads again in MiXCR, with one record for every CDR3 protein. This table holds 95,000 to 150,000 distinct CDR3 sequences, 8.5% to 9% found once. Sequenced material: whole blood. All receptors derive from a human donor in good health. Some clones in this sample may be carry-over from other donors' samples.

The chain carries TRBV27 and TRBJ1-1; maybe TRBD1 (6 bases). The CDR3 length is 13 residues. Between the trimmed V and J ends, which lost 5 bases and 1 base, there was a span of 8 bases. Germline assignment: CDR1 MNHEY and CDR2 SMNVEV (reference sequence). The CDR3 here is CASSVQGNTEAFF. DNA for the CDR3: TGTGCCAGCAGTGTACAGGGGAACACTGAAGCTTTCTTT.

About this clonotype: With a much larger clone just one base away, this may be a read error. V usage is TRBV5-1 and J usage is TRBJ1-3, with unresolved D. The V gene's germline CDR1 is SGHRS and CDR2 YFSETQ. CDR3 size: 14 residues. CDR3 coding DNA: TGCGCCAGCAGCTTGGCGGAGACGGGAACCACCATATATTTT. Amino acids: CASSLAETGTTIYF.

V usage is TRBV7-9 and J usage is TRBJ2-1; TRBD2 aligns across 9 bases. V was clipped by 2 bases and J by 9 bases; unmatched bases: 8. Germline loops: CDR1 SEHNR, CDR2 FQNEAQ (reference sequence). This CDR3 region has 15 residues. CDR3 region: CASSLKGGGAREQFF. The CDR3 DNA follows: TGTGCCAGCAGCTTAAAGGGCGGGGGGGCCCGTGAGCAGTTCTTC.